One and the same sample provided the 10 T cell receptor beta chains below, sequenced in a study of blood T cells in healthy people across ages. It was with a sample-barcoded 5' primer and a J-beta primer mix that a second PCR of about 6 to 12 cycles was run. One entry per CDR3 protein, called by TCRdb with MiXCR from the 5' RACE reads. The table shows about 580,000 distinct CDR3 sequences, with 45% to 55% occurring only once. The sequenced sample consisted of blood. The receptors stem from a man older than 75 in good health.

On this clonotype: Being one base from a much bigger clone, this may be a read error. As DNA, the CDR3 is TGTGCCGGCAGTTATAGGGCCGGCGCGGTTCAGTACTTC. It encodes CAGSYRAGAVQYF. This chain joins TRBV6-5 and TRBJ2-7; D is unresolved. The CDR3 loop spans 13 amino acids. Germline loops: CDR1 MNHEY, CDR2 SVGAGI.

V gene TRBV4-2 combines with J gene TRBJ2-4, with a weak D call TRBD2 (5 bases). The end of the DNA fits TRBJ2-7 better, so the J call may be wrong. The CDR3 contains 13 residues. The germline gives CDR1 LGHNA, CDR2 YNFKEQ. The DNA of the CDR3 is TGTGCCAGCAGCCCCCGCGGGCTCGACGAGCAGTACTTC. Its protein is CASSPRGLDEQYF.

The chain is built from TRBV29-1 and TRBJ2-3; a possible D gene is TRBD2 (6 bases). Per the germline V gene, CDR1 is SQVTM and CDR2 is ANQGSEA. CDR3 length equals 14 residues. V lost 5 bases, J lost 2 bases, and 14 bases lay in between. The CDR3 coding sequence is TGCAGCGTTCCGCGGGAACGACTCACAGATACGCAGTATTTT. Translating it yields CSVPRERLTDTQYF.

V usage is TRBV30 and J usage is TRBJ2-4; D is unresolved. The DNA end favors TRBJ2-7, so the J call may be wrong. The CDR3 loop spans 12 amino acids. Germline V CDR1 and CDR2: GTSNPN, SVGIG (reference sequence). The CDR3 nucleotides read TGTGCCTCCCAGCGCGCACCCTACGAGCAGTACTTC. Its translation: CASQRAPYEQYF.

The chain has TRBV29-1 and TRBJ2-3; the match to TRBD1 covers 9 bases. V shed 3 bases and J 4 bases; nucleotides not matched to a gene: 11. Per germline, CDR1 SQVTM and CDR2 ANQGSEA. This CDR3 has 16 residues. The DNA of the CDR3 is TGCAGCGTTGATGATTCCTACGGGACAGGGCCAGATACGCAGTATTTT. It translates to CSVDDSYGTGPDTQYF.

The chain has TRBV7-9 and TRBJ1-2; 9 nucleotides match TRBD1. In germline, CDR1 is SEHNR, CDR2 FQNEAQ (reference sequence). The CDR3 contains 14 residues. J lost 4 bases, V lost 5 bases, and 5 bases had no gene match. The CDR3 DNA sequence: TGTGCCAGCAGCACAGGACAGGGGTCCTATGGCTACACCTTC. This codes for CASSTGQGSYGYTF.

This clonotype occurred a few times. This chain uses TRBV6-2 or TRBV6-3 with TRBJ2-1; TRBD2 matches 9 bases. Per the germline V gene, CDR1 is MNHEY and CDR2 is SVGEGT. Germline trimming cut 8 bases from V and 8 bases from J; bases unmatched to any gene: 13. The CDR3 length is 15 residues. The CDR3 sequence is CASRTQREVQDEQFF. As DNA, the CDR3 is TGTGCCAGCCGGACCCAGCGGGAGGTCCAGGATGAGCAGTTCTTC.

J is TRBJ2-3 and V is TRBV29-1, with 11 positions matching TRBD2. This CDR3 is built from 14 residues. V shed 4 bases, J shed 5 bases, and the junction held 5 bases outside the gene matches. CDR1 is SQVTM and CDR2 is ANQGSEA in the germline V gene. The CDR3 loop is CSVASSGRKDTQYF. The CDR3, as DNA: TGCAGCGTTGCTTCTAGCGGGAGGAAAGATACGCAGTATTTT.

A note on this clonotype: This may come from a read error, since a much larger clone is one base off. The CDR3 loop reads CASRTSGGNEQYF. DNA for the CDR3: TGTGCCAGCAGAACTAGCGGGGGAAATGAGCAGTACTTC. The chain joins TRBV6-5 to TRBJ2-5; 11 bases are shared with TRBD2. The V and J ends lost 6 bases and 11 bases, in that order; junction bases with no gene match: 8. CDR3 size: 13 residues. Looked up from germline, CDR1 is MNHEY and CDR2 is SVGAGI.

This clonotype has a handful of counts. V usage is TRBV9 and J usage is TRBJ2-1; a weak D match, TRBD1 (6 bases). Germline CDR1 SGDLS, CDR2 YYNGEE. The CDR3 runs to 16 residues. Between the trimmed V and J ends, which lost 7 bases and 0 bases, there was a span of 17 bases. This CDR3 reads CASGAQKDSSYNEQFF. The CDR3 bases are TGTGCCAGCGGCGCTCAGAAGGACAGCTCCTACAATGAGCAGTTCTTC.